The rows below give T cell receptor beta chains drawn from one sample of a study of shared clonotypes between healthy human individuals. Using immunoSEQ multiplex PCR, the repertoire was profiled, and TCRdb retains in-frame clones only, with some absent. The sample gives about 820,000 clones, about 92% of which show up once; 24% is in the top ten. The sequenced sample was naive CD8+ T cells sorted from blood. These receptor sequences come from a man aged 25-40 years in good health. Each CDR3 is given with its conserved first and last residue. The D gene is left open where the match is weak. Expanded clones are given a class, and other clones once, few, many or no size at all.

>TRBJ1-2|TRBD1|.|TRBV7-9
TGTGCCAGCAGCTTCCCAGTCCGGGACAGGGGGCTCACTTTGCGCTACACCTTC
CASSFPVRDRGLTLRYTF
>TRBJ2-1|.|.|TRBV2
TGTGCCAGCAGCCGGACAGACTCCTACAATGAGCAGTTCTTC
CASSRTDSYNEQFF
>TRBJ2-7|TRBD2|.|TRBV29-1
TGCAGCGTTCAAGGGGGGCCCCGGGGGCTAACTAGCGGGAAAGCTCACTACGAGCAGTACTTC
CSVQGGPRGLTSGKAHYEQYF
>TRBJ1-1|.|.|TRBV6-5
TGTGCCAGCAGTTACGAAGGGGAGGACACTGAAGCTTTCTTT
CASSYEGEDTEAFF
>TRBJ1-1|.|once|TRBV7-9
TGTGCCAGCAGCTTGGGGGGCAGGGAGGCTGAAGCTTTCTTT
CASSLGGREAEAFF
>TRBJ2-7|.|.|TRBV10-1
TGCGCCAGCAGTGAGGGAATGGGGTACGAGCAGTACTTC
CASSEGMGYEQYF
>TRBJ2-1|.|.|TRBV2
TGTGCCACCAGGAGTACCTATGAGCAGTTCTTC
CATRSTYEQFF
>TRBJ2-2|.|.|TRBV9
TGTGCCAGCAACCCGGACAGTGCGAACACCGGGGAGCTGTTTTTT
CASNPDSANTGELFF
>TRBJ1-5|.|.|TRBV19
TGTGCCAGTAGTATCTCCTATCAGCCCCAGCATTTT
CASSISYQPQHF
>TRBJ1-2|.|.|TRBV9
TGTGCCAGCAGCGTTGGGGGGGAGGCTGGCTACACCTTC
CASSVGGEAGYTF
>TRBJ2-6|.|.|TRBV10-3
TGTGCCATCAGTGAGTCGGCAGCCGAGTCCGTTTCTGGGGCCAACGTCCTGACTTTC
CAISESAAESVSGANVLTF
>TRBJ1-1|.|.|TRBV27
TGTGCCAGCAGTCCAGGATTTACAGGGAGGTTGACTGAAGCTTTCTTT
CASSPGFTGRLTEAFF
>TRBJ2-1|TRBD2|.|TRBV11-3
TGTGCCAGCAGCCCGCACACTAGCGGGAGCCTCAATGAGCAGTTCTTC
CASSPHTSGSLNEQFF
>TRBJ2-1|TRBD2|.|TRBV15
TGTGCCACCAGCACATCCGGACAACTAGCGGGTGATTACAATGAGCAGTTCTTC
CATSTSGQLAGDYNEQFF
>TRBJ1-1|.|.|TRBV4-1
TGCGCCAGCAGCCAACGAGGGAGTGGGATGGGAAACACTGAAGCTTTCTTT
CASSQRGSGMGNTEAFF
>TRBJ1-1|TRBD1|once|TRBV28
TGTGCCAGCAGTGTACAGGGGAGGGACACTGAAGCTTTCTTT
CASSVQGRDTEAFF
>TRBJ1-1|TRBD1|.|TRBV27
TGTGCCAGCAGTTCTAAAACAGGGGCCCGCTTTTTAACTGAAGCTTTCTTT
CASSSKTGARFLTEAFF
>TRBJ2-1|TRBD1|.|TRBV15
TGTGCCACCAGCAGGACAGGGGGCTCCTACAATGAGCAGTTCTTC
CATSRTGGSYNEQFF
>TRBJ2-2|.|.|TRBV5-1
TGCGCCAGCAGCATAGAGGGCCTGACCGGGGAGCTGTTTTTT
CASSIEGLTGELFF
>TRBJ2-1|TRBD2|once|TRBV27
TGTGCCAGCAGTTTAGTCCTAGCGGGGGGGTCGTACAATGAGCAGTTCTTC
CASSLVLAGGSYNEQFF
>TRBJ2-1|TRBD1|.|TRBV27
TGTGCCACCCGGGACAGGGGATACAATGAGCAGTTCTTC
CATRDRGYNEQFF
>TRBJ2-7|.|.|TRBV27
TGTGCCAGCACCGGACCGGCGAACGAGCAGTACTTC
CASTGPANEQYF
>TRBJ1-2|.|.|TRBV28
TGTGCCAGCAGTTTTGGGGGGTTTGATGGCTACACCTTC
CASSFGGFDGYTF